This entry lists 14 T cell receptor beta chains sequenced from one sample in a study of blood T cells in healthy people across ages. Primed by a sample-barcoded 5' primer and a J-beta primer mix, a second PCR proceeded for roughly 6 to 12 cycles. In TCRdb, the 5' RACE reads were re-called with MiXCR into one record per CDR3 protein. The sample has roughly 730,000 distinct CDR3 sequences; about 61% are singletons. The sequencing input was blood. The receptors derive from a man aged 35 to 55 in good health.

In this sample, this clonotype turned up a few times. J is TRBJ2-1 and V is TRBV4-1; D is unclear. The V end lost 6 bases, the J end lost 0 bases, and 18 bases lay between the germline ends. Germline CDR1 and CDR2: MGHRA and YSYEKL. The CDR3 totals 17 residues. The CDR3: CASRIRLGQSSYNEQFF. Written as DNA, the CDR3 is TGCGCCAGCAGGATAAGACTTGGGCAAAGCTCCTACAATGAGCAGTTCTTC.

This sequence joins TRBV7-9 and TRBJ2-3; D gene ambiguous. The germline CDR1 and CDR2 sequences are SEHNR and FQNEAQ (reference sequence). The CDR3 loop spans 12 amino acids. This chain's CDR3 is CAHYGITDTQYF. As DNA, the CDR3 is TGTGCGCACTATGGAATCACAGATACGCAGTATTTT.

The chain has TRBV5-1 and TRBJ2-5; TRBD2 agrees at 8 bases. Germline V lookup: CDR1 SGHRS, CDR2 YFSETQ. Trimming removed 0 bases from V and 5 bases from J; junction bases left unmatched: 3. CDR3 length: 14 amino acids. This CDR3 reads CASSLVLAEETQYF. CDR3 coding DNA: TGCGCCAGCAGCTTGGTACTAGCGGAGGAGACCCAGTACTTC.

This clonotype was observed a few times. CDR3 sequence (DNA): TGTGCCAGCATTCCCGGGGGGAGGCCACTAGAGACCCAGTACTTC. This codes for CASIPGGRPLETQYF. This chain connects TRBV28 to TRBJ2-7, with 7 bases aligning to TRBD2. The J call may be in error: the DNA end matches TRBJ2-5 better. The germline V gene has CDR1 MDHEN and CDR2 SYDVKM. The CDR3 is 15 amino acids.

The DNA for the CDR3 is TGTGCCAGCAGTCCGCCGGGAGATGCAACTAATGAAAAACTGTTTTTT. Protein sequence: CASSPPGDATNEKLFF. The V call is TRBV25-1, the J call TRBJ1-4; D is uncertain. Germline CDR1 MGHDK, CDR2 SYGVNS. The V end lost 5 bases, the J end lost 0 bases, and 13 bases lay between the germline ends. The CDR3 spans 16 residues. The full variable domain, in which reference TRBV25-1 and TRBJ1-4 provide the parts outside the CDR3, is EADIYQTPRYLVIGTGKKITLECSQTMGHDKMYWYQQDPGMELHLIHYSYGVNSTEKGDLSSESTVSRIRTEHFPLTLESARPSHTSQYLCASSPPGDATNEKLFFGSGTQLSVL.

The chain has TRBV7-3 and TRBJ2-5; D perhaps matches TRBD2 (5 bases). CDR1 is SGHTA and CDR2 is FQGTGA in the germline V gene. The CDR3 consists of 13 residues. V lost 2 bases and J 9 bases, leaving 13 bases between the germline ends. CDR3 in DNA: TGTGCCAGCAGCTTAGGAACTAGTGGGTCCCAGTACTTC. It codes for CASSLGTSGSQYF. Full variable domain (remainder filled in from reference TRBV7-3 and TRBJ2-5): GAGVSQTPSNKVTEKGKYVELRCDPISGHTALYWYRQSLGQGPEFLIYFQGTGAADDSGLPNDRFFAVRPEGSVSTLKIQRTERGDSAVYLCASSLGTSGSQYFGPGTRLLVL.

This rearrangement joins TRBV25-1 to TRBJ1-1; unclear D gene. Deletions cut 4 bases from V and 0 bases from J, with 9 bases between. The germline V gene has CDR1 MGHDK and CDR2 SYGVNS. The CDR3 loop spans 14 amino acids. The CDR3 DNA is TGTGCCAGCAGTGGGCAGATCATGAACACTGAAGCTTTCTTT. Translated: CASSGQIMNTEAFF.

The V call is TRBV28, the J call TRBJ2-1, with 12 bases that match TRBD1. J was trimmed by 6 bases and V by 7 bases; bases with no gene match: 10. This CDR3 is built from 16 residues. Germline V gives CDR1 MDHEN, CDR2 SYDVKM. CDR3 nucleotides: TGTGCCAGCACCAAATTAGGGGACAGGGGGCGCAATGAGCAGTTCTTC. Translated: CASTKLGDRGRNEQFF.

V is TRBV25-1 and J is TRBJ2-7; 7 nucleotides match TRBD1. The last part of the DNA fits TRBJ2-4 better; the J call may be wrong. The germline V gene encodes CDR1 MGHDK and CDR2 SYGVNS. The CDR3 length is 13 residues. Here the CDR3 reads CASSGQGWNIQYF. The CDR3 DNA is TGTGCCAGCAGTGGACAGGGTTGGAACATTCAGTACTTC.

The rearrangement uses TRBV12-3 or TRBV12-4 and TRBJ2-5; TRBD2 matches at 7 bases. The J call is doubtful: the DNA matches TRBJ2-4 better. The CDR3 sequence is 13 residues long. The CDR3 DNA sequence: TGTGCCAGCGGGAGGGAGAGTAAAAACATTCAGTACTTC. Amino acids: CASGRESKNIQYF.

The V gene is TRBV6-1, the J gene TRBJ2-7; D ambiguous. Matching the DNA end better, TRBJ2-5 makes the J call doubtful. The CDR3 is 13 residues long. Per germline, CDR1 MNHNS and CDR2 SASEGT. CDR3 residues: CASSEALWGTQYF. In DNA, the CDR3 is TGTGCCAGCAGTGAAGCCCTATGGGGGACCCAGTACTTC.

On this clonotype itself: Given a much more abundant clone one base away, this may be a read error. In DNA form, the CDR3 reads TGCGCCAGCAGCCAAGATGATTCCGGCATTGAGCAGTACTTC. Its protein product is CASSQDDSGIEQYF. The chain links TRBV4-3 to TRBJ2-7; D is unclear. Trimming left V 0 bases short and J 7 bases short, with 13 bases between. Germline V gene lookup returns CDR1 LGHNA and CDR2 YSLEER. This CDR3 comprises 14 residues.

This clonotype is a singleton in its sample. This chain links TRBV12-3 or TRBV12-4 with TRBJ2-1; tentatively, D is TRBD2 (6 bases). CDR3 length equals 15 residues. V was pared by 4 bases and J by 3 bases, with 13 bases between. As DNA, the CDR3 is TGTGCCAGCAGTTCTGGTAGCGGAGTCTACAATGAGCAGTTCTTC. Translation: CASSSGSGVYNEQFF.

There are a few counts of this clonotype. V and J are TRBV29-1 and TRBJ2-3; 8 bases map to TRBD1. Germline V CDR1 and CDR2: SQVTM, ANQGSEA. J gave up 4 bases and V 2 bases, and 11 bases lay outside the gene matches. CDR3 length equals 16 residues. The CDR3 here is CSVERTGTGGADTQYF. DNA for the CDR3: TGCAGCGTTGAAAGGACAGGGACAGGAGGGGCAGATACGCAGTATTTT.